This T cell receptor beta chain emerged from a study of T cell changes during pregnancy in multiple sclerosis. This clone was counted between two and nine times. CDR3 length: 11 amino acids. CDR1 is MNHEY and CDR2 is SVGAGI in the germline V gene. The ends were cut back, 2 bases at V and 8 bases at J, with 6 bases in the middle. Data came from immunoSEQ multiplex PCR; TCRdb stores just in-frame clones and leaves some out. The sample has tens of thousands of clones; under 95% are singletons. The chain recombines TRBV6-5 with TRBJ1-2; D uncertain. Sequencing used CD8+ T cells from peripheral blood mononuclear cells, obtained in the second trimester of pregnancy. The sequence derives from a female donor with multiple sclerosis, enrolled in a pregnancy study. CDR3 nucleotide sequence: TGTGCCAGCAGTTACATGGAGGGCTACACCTTC. Its translation is CASSYMEGYTF.